What follows is one T cell receptor beta chain and its context. The data were taken from a study of patients and donors after allogeneic stem cell transplantation. In TCRdb, the RT-PCR reads were re-called with MiXCR into one record per CDR3 protein. This table holds some 880,000 distinct CDR3 sequences, approximately 19% found once. The material sequenced was blood, either unsorted or a sorted T cell fraction (not recorded which). This receptor was obtained from a human donor who was either an allogeneic HSCT recipient or a stem cell or donor lymphocyte infusion donor (not recorded which). It is not recorded whose cells these are; they may come from a transplant donor.

This CDR3 is CAWRQGTKETQYF. In DNA form, the CDR3 reads TGTGCCTGGAGGCAGGGGACGAAAGAGACCCAGTACTTC. The rearrangement uses TRBV30 and TRBJ2-5, with D maybe TRBD1 (6 bases). The CDR3 runs to 13 residues. Germline lookup yields CDR1 GTSNPN and CDR2 SVGIG (reference sequence). The V end lost 3 bases, the J end lost 3 bases, and 11 bases lay between the germline ends.